This TCR beta chain was profiled in a study of memory CD4+ T cells and cytomegalovirus serostatus. Measured with immunoSEQ multiplex PCR; TCRdb has only the in-frame clones, and not every one. Altogether roughly 64,000 clones are present, about 74% being singletons, with the ten largest covering 0.7% to 0.9%. After removal of 2 bases from V and 2 bases from J, the junction contained 6 bases not matched to a gene. CDR1 and CDR2 (germline): MNHNY, SVGAGI (reference sequence). There are 16 residues in the CDR3. The sort gate was single viable CD3+CD4+CD8-CD45RO+ cells for memory CD4+ T cells. The chain recombines TRBV6-6 with TRBJ2-7, with TRBD1 matching over 10 bases. Material for sequencing was memory CD4+ T cells from blood. The source is an adult in good health and CMV-seronegative. CDR3 protein: CASSYALDRGTYEQYF. CDR3 DNA: TGTGCCAGCAGTTACGCTTTGGACAGGGGGACCTACGAGCAGTACTTC.